This T cell receptor beta chain comes out of a study of blood T cells in healthy people across ages. Points from the study as a whole: Leaving the PBMCs unsorted stopped any conclusive comparison of naive versus antigen-experienced cells.

Every donor contributed roughly 10 milliliters of peripheral blood by blood draw. The CDR3 covers 15 residues. J lost 3 bases, V lost 8 bases, and 10 bases had no gene match. As concerns this clonotype: Its antigen remains unknown. This may be a read error: a much more frequent sequence differs by one nucleotide.

The use of a sample-barcoded 5' primer and a J-beta primer mix characterized a second PCR of 7 to 11 cycles. Every sample produced at least 2.5 million CDR3-containing paired-end reads. TCRdb re-analysed the 5' RACE reads in MiXCR, keeping a single row per CDR3 protein. This sample has 710,000 or so distinct CDR3 sequences, with about 30% found just once. Sequencing used blood. The rearrangement links TRBV12-3 or TRBV12-4 to TRBJ2-7; 10 bases line up with TRBD2. The sequence came from a woman older than 75 in good health. The CDR3 sequence is CASGSPGLASYEQYF. The CDR3 region has the DNA TGTGCCAGCGGTTCTCCGGGACTAGCGAGCTACGAGCAGTACTTC.